These 17 T cell receptor beta chains originate from one sample sequenced in a study of cytomegalovirus exposure and HLA in healthy donors. The PCR was carried out with 60 Vbeta primers and 13 Jbeta primers. The data were produced by immunoSEQ multiplex PCR, yet TCRdb's version contains in-frame clones alone and is incomplete. The table records roughly 170,000 clones, over 60% of them present only once. Sequenced: PBMCs. The receptors stem from a woman aged 25-40 years in good health and CMV-seronegative.

This clone was seen only a few times. This chain uses TRBV12-5 with TRBJ2-5; 13 positions agree with TRBD2. The germline CDR1 and CDR2 sequences are LGHNT and FRNRAP. The trim removed 7 bases at V and 0 bases at J, leaving 11 bases unmatched. CDR3 length: 18 amino acids. The CDR3 DNA is TGTGCTAGTGTTTCTTTGACTAGCGGGGGGTACAACCAAGAGACCCAGTACTTC. As protein: CASVSLTSGGYNQETQYF.

Of note for this clone: One end of the junction is discordant with germline, which a read error may explain. In the same sample, other DNA sequences code for this CDR3. The V gene is TRBV5-1, the J gene TRBJ1-5, with 8 bases lining up with TRBD1. This CDR3 is built from 14 residues. Germline lookup yields CDR1 SGHRS and CDR2 YFSETQ. DNA of the CDR3: TGCGCTAGCAGCCCCGACAGGGGCGATCAGCCCCAGCATTTT. Translation gives CASSPDRGDQPQHF.

The chain is built from TRBV5-4 and TRBJ2-3; 8 nucleotides align to TRBD1. V lost 4 bases and J lost 3; bases outside the gene matches: 1. The CDR3 spans 13 residues. CDR1 and CDR2 (germline): SGHNT, YYREEE (reference sequence). CDR3 protein: CASSHRGTDTQYF. In DNA, the CDR3 is TGTGCCAGCAGCCACAGGGGGACAGATACGCAGTATTTT.

The chain combines TRBV27 with TRBJ1-5; 9 bases align to TRBD1. The V segment lost 8 bases and the J segment 4 bases; nucleotides outside the gene matches: 3. In germline, CDR1 is MNHEY, CDR2 SMNVEV (reference sequence). The CDR3 contains 13 residues. The CDR3 DNA is TGTGCCAGCGCGGGACAGGGAAATCAGCCCCAGCATTTT. Amino acids: CASAGQGNQPQHF.

This rearrangement joins TRBV6-6 to TRBJ1-1, with D unclear. V was cut by 4 bases and J by 1 base, with 13 bases left in between. CDR3 length: 15 amino acids. Germline CDR1 MNHNY, CDR2 SVGAGI (reference sequence). The CDR3 DNA sequence: TGTGCCAGCAGTTCTCTGAGGGCGGGGAACACTGAAGCTTTCTTT. Translation: CASSSLRAGNTEAFF.

The rearrangement links TRBV5-1 to TRBJ2-3; 9 bases agree with TRBD2. J was trimmed by 5 bases and V by 1 base; bases with no gene match: 17. Per the germline V gene, CDR1 is SGHRS and CDR2 is YFSETQ. The CDR3 consists of 19 residues. The CDR3 DNA is TGCGCCAGCAGCTTGATGGGGTGCGGGCGGCGGGAGGGCATAGATACGCAGTATTTT. This encodes CASSLMGCGRREGIDTQYF.

The CDR3 sequence is CASRRQGEYAFF. In DNA form, the CDR3 reads TGTGCCAGCAGACGACAGGGAGAATACGCTTTCTTT. This sequence joins TRBV6-6 and TRBJ1-1; 7 nucleotides line up with TRBD1. CDR1 and CDR2 (germline): MNHNY, SVGAGI (reference sequence). CDR3 length: 12 residues. V lost 6 bases to trimming and J lost 11 bases; unmatched junction nucleotides: 9.

The CDR3 bases are TGCAGCGTGACAATACAGGCCGGCTATGGCTACACCTTC. Protein product: CSVTIQAGYGYTF. V usage is TRBV29-1 and J usage is TRBJ1-2; D possibly corresponds to TRBD1 (5 bases). The germline gives CDR1 SQVTM, CDR2 ANQGSEA. The CDR3 contains 13 residues. V was trimmed by 6 bases and J by 4 bases, leaving 15 bases between them.

This clone was seen just once. The V gene is TRBV30, the J gene TRBJ1-1; 7 bases align to TRBD1. Germline CDR1 is GTSNPN and CDR2 is SVGIG (reference sequence). Trimming cost V 0 bases and J 6 bases; bases outside gene matches: 10. CDR3 length equals 15 residues. The CDR3 DNA follows: TGTGCCTGGAGTGTACAGAACAGGGGAAGGGCTGAAGCTTTCTTT. Translation: CAWSVQNRGRAEAFF.

The J gene is TRBJ2-7, the V gene TRBV4-3, with D possibly matching TRBD1 (6 bases). Deletions cut 1 base from V and 5 bases from J, with 12 bases between. The V gene's germline CDR1 is LGHNA and CDR2 YSLEER. The CDR3 runs to 14 residues. The CDR3 is CASSQGQGSDEQYF. The CDR3 coding sequence is TGCGCCAGCAGCCAAGGGCAGGGGAGCGACGAGCAGTACTTC.

V is TRBV18 and J is TRBJ2-7; 10 nucleotides agree with TRBD1. The CDR3 is 16 residues long. Germline V lookup: CDR1 KGHSH, CDR2 LQKENI. Germline trimming cut 3 bases from V and 4 bases from J; bases unmatched to any gene: 9. The CDR3 loop reads CASSPLPTGGKYEQYF. In DNA form, the CDR3 reads TGTGCCAGCTCACCTTTACCGACAGGGGGCAAGTACGAGCAGTACTTC. Drawing the rest from reference TRBV18 and TRBJ2-7, the complete variable domain is NAGVMQNPRHLVRRRGQEARLRCSPMKGHSHVYWYRQLPEEGLKFMVYLQKENIIDESGMPKERFSAEFPKEGPSILRIQQVVRGDSAAYFCASSPLPTGGKYEQYFGPGTRLTVT.

The V gene is TRBV19, the J gene TRBJ2-5; D possibly corresponds to TRBD1 (5 bases). Trimming removed 2 bases from V and 0 bases from J, with 13 bases in between. Germline V lookup: CDR1 LNHDA, CDR2 SQIVND (reference sequence). The CDR3 has 16 residues. The CDR3, as DNA: TGTGCCAGTAGTATAAGCAGGGCTCCGTACCAAGAGACCCAGTACTTC. Encoded protein: CASSISRAPYQETQYF.

CDR3 loop: CASSPGGEGDYGYTF. In nucleotides, the CDR3 is TGTGCCAGCAGCCCGGGCGGTGAGGGGGACTATGGCTACACCTTC. The chain couples TRBV4-2 to TRBJ1-2; a weak D match, TRBD1 (6 bases). The CDR3 totals 15 residues. Germline V gene sequence: CDR1 LGHNA, CDR2 YNFKEQ. Trimming shortened V by 4 bases and J by 3 bases, and 15 bases separated the two germline ends.

The table lists this clone with a few counts. This chain uses TRBV19 with TRBJ1-3; possibly TRBD1 for D (5 bases). V lost 3 bases, J lost 2 bases, and 11 bases lay in between. CDR3 size: 15 residues. Per the germline V gene, CDR1 is LNHDA and CDR2 is SQIVND (reference sequence). The CDR3 coding sequence is TGTGCCAGTAGTATCGGCAGGGAACCTGGAAACACCATATATTTT. Amino acids: CASSIGREPGNTIYF.

The gene calls are TRBV2 and TRBJ1-1; D uncertain. V dropped 8 bases and J dropped 8 bases, with 18 bases sitting between them. The CDR3 length is 13 residues. Germline CDR1 is SNHLY and CDR2 is FYNNEI. CDR3 sequence (DNA): TGTGCCAGCGCCTTCGGTTCGTTTATGGAAGCTTTCTTT. This codes for CASAFGSFMEAFF.

The V gene is TRBV4-2, the J gene TRBJ2-7; D remains ambiguous. Germline V CDR1 and CDR2: LGHNA, YNFKEQ. The CDR3 is 13 amino acids. V was cut by 6 bases and J by 0 bases, with 9 bases left in between. CDR3 bases: TGTGCCAGCAGTGGGCCGAGCTCCTACGAGCAGTACTTC. Its translation is CASSGPSSYEQYF.

The rearrangement joins TRBV4-1 to TRBJ1-2; D might be TRBD1 (6 bases). The length of the CDR3 is 15 residues. Trimming shortened V by 3 bases and J by 1 base, and 12 bases separated the two germline ends. Germline CDR1 is MGHRA and CDR2 is YSYEKL. For the CDR3, the DNA is TGCGCCAGCAGCCAGCGCCAACAGGGTAACTATGGCTACACCTTC. Its translation is CASSQRQQGNYGYTF.